These T cell receptor beta chains were read from a single sample in a study of T cell responses to AZD1222 COVID-19 vaccine. Assay used: immunoSEQ multiplex PCR; TCRdb lists only in-frame clones, some missing. The sample has some 110,000 clones; just under 95% are singletons. Sample: peripheral blood, taken on day 0 of AZD1222 vaccination. The source of these receptors is an adult in good health. Each CDR3 is given with its conserved first and last residue. A D gene is named only where the DNA matches it firmly. A row's size may be missing; if present it is once, few, many or a size class.

clone size: -
J gene: TRBJ1-5
D gene: -
V gene: TRBV10-3
CDR3 protein: CAISESGGGNQPQHF
CDR3 DNA: TGTGCCATCAGTGAGTCTGGGGGGGGTAATCAGCCCCAGCATTTT

clone size: -
J gene: TRBJ2-1
D gene: -
V gene: TRBV29-1
CDR3 protein: CSVRDGLMEQFF
CDR3 DNA: TGCAGCGTTCGAGACGGGTTAATGGAGCAGTTCTTC

clone size: -
J gene: TRBJ1-4
D gene: -
V gene: TRBV5-4
CDR3 protein: CAPPGQSEKNEKLFF
CDR3 DNA: TGTGCCCCCCCCGGGCAGTCAGAGAAAAATGAAAAACTGTTTTTT

clone size: -
J gene: TRBJ1-6
D gene: -
V gene: TRBV29-1
CDR3 protein: CSVKEPERNSPLHF
CDR3 DNA: TGCAGCGTTAAAGAACCGGAACGTAATTCACCCCTCCACTTT

clone size: -
J gene: TRBJ1-1
D gene: -
V gene: TRBV28
CDR3 protein: CASTRETEAFF
CDR3 DNA: TGTGCCAGCACAAGGGAGACTGAAGCTTTCTTT

clone size: -
J gene: TRBJ1-1
D gene: -
V gene: TRBV25-1
CDR3 protein: CASSSGGWHDMNTEAFF
CDR3 DNA: TGTGCCAGCAGTTCTGGGGGGTGGCATGACATGAACACTGAAGCTTTCTTT

clone size: -
J gene: TRBJ2-7
D gene: -
V gene: TRBV4-1
CDR3 protein: CASSQDLEVEQYF
CDR3 DNA: TGCGCCAGCAGCCAAGATCTGGAGGTCGAGCAGTACTTC

clone size: -
J gene: TRBJ1-2
D gene: -
V gene: TRBV7-3
CDR3 protein: CASSPDGAYGYTF
CDR3 DNA: TGTGCCAGCAGCCCGGACGGTGCCTATGGCTACACCTTC

clone size: -
J gene: TRBJ1-2
D gene: -
V gene: TRBV24-1
CDR3 protein: CATSDFGVAYGYTF
CDR3 DNA: TGTGCCACCAGTGATTTCGGGGTTGCCTATGGCTACACCTTC

clone size: -
J gene: TRBJ1-1
D gene: -
V gene: TRBV5-8
CDR3 protein: CASSFRGANTEAFF
CDR3 DNA: TGTGCCAGCAGCTTCCGAGGGGCAAACACTGAAGCTTTCTTT

clone size: -
J gene: TRBJ2-5
D gene: -
V gene: TRBV9
CDR3 protein: CASSVGLEETQYF
CDR3 DNA: TGTGCCAGCAGCGTAGGACTAGAAGAGACCCAGTACTTC

clone size: once
J gene: TRBJ1-2
D gene: -
V gene: TRBV25-1
CDR3 protein: CASSVGLGYTF
CDR3 DNA: TGTGCCAGCAGTGTGGGGCTTGGCTACACCTTC

clone size: -
J gene: TRBJ1-5
D gene: -
V gene: TRBV27
CDR3 protein: CASSSSGRGLNQPQHF
CDR3 DNA: TGTGCCAGCAGTTCCTCGGGCAGGGGCCTCAATCAGCCCCAGCATTTT

clone size: -
J gene: TRBJ2-7
D gene: TRBD2
V gene: TRBV27
CDR3 protein: CASSIGTSGSNSEQYF
CDR3 DNA: TGTGCCAGCAGTATCGGGACTAGCGGGAGTAATAGTGAGCAGTACTTC

clone size: -
J gene: TRBJ2-7
D gene: TRBD2
V gene: TRBV5-4
CDR3 protein: CASSLSGVAGDEQYF
CDR3 DNA: TGTGCCAGCAGTTTGAGCGGAGTAGCGGGAGACGAGCAGTACTTC

clone size: -
J gene: TRBJ1-1
D gene: -
V gene: TRBV7-2
CDR3 protein: CASSFQGNTEAFF
CDR3 DNA: TGTGCCAGCAGCTTTCAGGGGAACACTGAAGCTTTCTTT

clone size: -
J gene: TRBJ2-3
D gene: -
V gene: TRBV19
CDR3 protein: CASSIAGPGTDTQYF
CDR3 DNA: TGTGCCAGTAGTATAGCCGGTCCCGGGACAGATACGCAGTATTTT

clone size: -
J gene: TRBJ2-7
D gene: -
V gene: TRBV5-6
CDR3 protein: CASSLRVHEQYF
CDR3 DNA: TGTGCCAGCAGCCTCAGGGTGCACGAGCAGTACTTC

clone size: -
J gene: TRBJ2-1
D gene: TRBD2
V gene: TRBV14
CDR3 protein: CASSQLAGGSDEQFF
CDR3 DNA: TGTGCCAGCAGCCAACTAGCGGGAGGATCCGATGAGCAGTTCTTC

clone size: once
J gene: TRBJ2-7
D gene: TRBD2
V gene: TRBV28
CDR3 protein: CASSLTSDYEQYF
CDR3 DNA: TGTGCCAGCAGTTTGACTAGCGACTACGAGCAGTACTTC

clone size: -
J gene: TRBJ1-3
D gene: -
V gene: TRBV28
CDR3 protein: CAGSRNYGNTIYF
CDR3 DNA: TGTGCCGGATCGAGAAATTACGGAAACACCATATATTTT

clone size: once
J gene: TRBJ2-3
D gene: -
V gene: TRBV7-9
CDR3 protein: CASSWTLDTQYF
CDR3 DNA: TGTGCCAGCAGCTGGACTTTAGATACGCAGTATTTT

clone size: once
J gene: TRBJ2-2
D gene: -
V gene: TRBV6-4
CDR3 protein: CASSLGAGELFF
CDR3 DNA: TGTGCCAGCAGTTTAGGGGCCGGGGAGCTGTTTTTT

clone size: -
J gene: TRBJ1-1
D gene: -
V gene: TRBV29-1
CDR3 protein: CSVDERGWDTEAFF
CDR3 DNA: TGCAGCGTTGACGAGCGGGGCTGGGACACTGAAGCTTTCTTT

clone size: -
J gene: TRBJ2-1
D gene: -
V gene: TRBV3-1/TRBV3-2
CDR3 protein: CASSPRTEPNEQFF
CDR3 DNA: TGTGCCAGCAGCCCCAGAACAGAGCCCAATGAGCAGTTCTTC

clone size: -
J gene: TRBJ1-3
D gene: -
V gene: TRBV7-9
CDR3 protein: CASSLDISGSSGNTIYF
CDR3 DNA: TGTGCCAGCAGCTTAGACATTTCCGGGTCCTCTGGAAACACCATATATTTT

clone size: -
J gene: TRBJ1-4
D gene: -
V gene: TRBV2
CDR3 protein: CASALLGSGEKLFF
CDR3 DNA: TGTGCCAGCGCGCTCCTGGGGAGCGGAGAAAAACTGTTTTTT

clone size: once
J gene: TRBJ1-1
D gene: TRBD1
V gene: TRBV7-3
CDR3 protein: CASSLMGQGRTEAFF
CDR3 DNA: TGTGCCAGCAGCTTAATGGGACAGGGCCGCACTGAAGCTTTCTTT

clone size: -
J gene: TRBJ1-5
D gene: -
V gene: TRBV28
CDR3 protein: CASSRTNWNQPQHF
CDR3 DNA: TGTGCCAGCAGTCGGACGAATTGGAATCAGCCCCAGCATTTT

clone size: -
J gene: TRBJ2-5
D gene: -
V gene: TRBV28
CDR3 protein: CASSAYYQETQYF
CDR3 DNA: TGTGCCAGCAGTGCATATTACCAAGAGACCCAGTACTTC

clone size: -
J gene: TRBJ2-1
D gene: TRBD2
V gene: TRBV12-5
CDR3 protein: CASGPSGGGWAYNEQFF
CDR3 DNA: TGTGCTAGTGGCCCCTCGGGGGGGGGCTGGGCCTACAATGAGCAGTTCTTC

clone size: few
J gene: TRBJ1-6
D gene: -
V gene: TRBV6-5
CDR3 protein: CASSYSGASSPLHF
CDR3 DNA: TGTGCCAGCAGTTACTCGGGGGCGAGTTCACCCCTCCACTTT

clone size: -
J gene: TRBJ2-2
D gene: -
V gene: TRBV27
CDR3 protein: CASSYDTGELFF
CDR3 DNA: TGTGCCAGCAGTTACGACACCGGGGAGCTGTTTTTT

clone size: -
J gene: TRBJ1-1
D gene: -
V gene: TRBV19
CDR3 protein: CASRVDYRSETFF
CDR3 DNA: TGTGCCAGTAGAGTAGACTATCGAAGTGAGACTTTCTTT

clone size: -
J gene: TRBJ2-1
D gene: -
V gene: TRBV15
CDR3 protein: CATSRDLPSGYEQFF
CDR3 DNA: TGTGCCACCAGCAGAGATCTGCCCAGCGGATATGAGCAGTTCTTC

clone size: -
J gene: TRBJ2-1
D gene: -
V gene: TRBV11-2
CDR3 protein: CASSLEDSYNEQFF
CDR3 DNA: TGTGCCAGCAGCTTAGAGGACTCCTACAATGAGCAGTTCTTC

clone size: -
J gene: TRBJ1-1
D gene: -
V gene: TRBV5-6
CDR3 protein: CASSWRGEFTAFF
CDR3 DNA: TGTGCCAGCAGCTGGAGGGGGGAATTCACGGCTTTCTTT

clone size: -
J gene: TRBJ1-2
D gene: -
V gene: TRBV2
CDR3 protein: CASSEQGPYGYTF
CDR3 DNA: TGTGCCAGCAGTGAACAAGGGCCCTATGGCTACACCTTC

clone size: -
J gene: TRBJ1-2
D gene: -
V gene: TRBV28
CDR3 protein: CASSSQGTYGYTF
CDR3 DNA: TGTGCCAGCTCTTCGCAGGGGACATATGGCTACACCTTC

clone size: -
J gene: TRBJ1-2
D gene: -
V gene: TRBV5-6
CDR3 protein: CASSLGGTGDYGYTF
CDR3 DNA: TGTGCCAGCAGCTTGGGTGGAACTGGGGACTATGGCTACACCTTC